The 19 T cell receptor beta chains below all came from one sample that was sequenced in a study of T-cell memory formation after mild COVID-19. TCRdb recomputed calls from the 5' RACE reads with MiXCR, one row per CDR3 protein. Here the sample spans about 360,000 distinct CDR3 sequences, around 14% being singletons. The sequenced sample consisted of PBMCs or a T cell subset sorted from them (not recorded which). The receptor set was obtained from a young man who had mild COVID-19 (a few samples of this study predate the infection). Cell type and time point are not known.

The CDR3 nucleotides are TGTGCCAGCAGTATCGGACCCTGGGACGAGCAGTACTTC. It yields the protein CASSIGPWDEQYF. The chain combines TRBV27 with TRBJ2-7; D is unresolved. Between the trimmed V and J ends, which lost 5 bases and 5 bases, there was a span of 13 bases. CDR1 MNHEY and CDR2 SMNVEV come from the germline V gene (reference sequence). The CDR3 runs 13 residues.

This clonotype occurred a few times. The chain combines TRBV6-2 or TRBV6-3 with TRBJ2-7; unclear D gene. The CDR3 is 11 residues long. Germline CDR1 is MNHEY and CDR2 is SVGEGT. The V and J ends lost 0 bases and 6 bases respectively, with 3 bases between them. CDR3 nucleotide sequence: TGTGCCAGCAGTTACTCTCCCGAGCAGTACTTC. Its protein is CASSYSPEQYF.

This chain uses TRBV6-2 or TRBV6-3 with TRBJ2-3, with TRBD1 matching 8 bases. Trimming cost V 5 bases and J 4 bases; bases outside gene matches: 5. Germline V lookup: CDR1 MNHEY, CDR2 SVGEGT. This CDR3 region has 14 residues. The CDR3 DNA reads TGTGCCAGCAGTCCGCAGGGGGCGGCAGATACGCAGTATTTT. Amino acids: CASSPQGAADTQYF.

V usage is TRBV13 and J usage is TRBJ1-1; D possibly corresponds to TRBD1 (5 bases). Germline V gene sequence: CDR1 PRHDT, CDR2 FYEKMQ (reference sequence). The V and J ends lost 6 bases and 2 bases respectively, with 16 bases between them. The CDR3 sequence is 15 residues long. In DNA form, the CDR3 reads TGTGCCAGCAGTACTCGGGGGAGGGTCAACACTGAAGCTTTCTTT. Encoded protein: CASSTRGRVNTEAFF.

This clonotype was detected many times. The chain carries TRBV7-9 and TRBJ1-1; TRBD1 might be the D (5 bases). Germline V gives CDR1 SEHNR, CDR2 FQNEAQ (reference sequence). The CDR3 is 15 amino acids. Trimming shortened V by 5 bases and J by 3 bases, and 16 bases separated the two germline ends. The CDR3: CASSPRAGQYTEAFF. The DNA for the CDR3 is TGTGCCAGCAGCCCCCGGGCAGGACAATACACTGAAGCTTTCTTT.

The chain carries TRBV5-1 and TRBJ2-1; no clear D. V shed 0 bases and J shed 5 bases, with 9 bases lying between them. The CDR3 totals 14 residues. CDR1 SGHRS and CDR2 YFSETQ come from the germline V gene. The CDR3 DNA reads TGCGCCAGCAGCTTGGAGGGCGGACACAATGAGCAGTTCTTC. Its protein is CASSLEGGHNEQFF.

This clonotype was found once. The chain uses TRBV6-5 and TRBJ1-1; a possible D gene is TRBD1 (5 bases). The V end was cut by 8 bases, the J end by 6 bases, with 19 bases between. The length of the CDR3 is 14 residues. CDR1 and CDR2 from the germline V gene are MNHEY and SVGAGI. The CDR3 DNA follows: TGTGCCAGCGTTCACAACGCGGGGGACGCTGAAGCTTTCTTT. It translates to CASVHNAGDAEAFF.

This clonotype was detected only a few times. The CDR3 DNA follows: TGTGCCAGCAGCCAACAGGACCTTCGTTTGAACACTGAAGCTTTCTTT. This sequence encodes CASSQQDLRLNTEAFF. This chain connects TRBV14 to TRBJ1-1; D is unclear. This CDR3 is built from 16 residues. Trimming pared 2 bases from V and 0 bases from J, leaving 13 bases between. Germline CDR1 and CDR2: SGHDN and FVKESK.

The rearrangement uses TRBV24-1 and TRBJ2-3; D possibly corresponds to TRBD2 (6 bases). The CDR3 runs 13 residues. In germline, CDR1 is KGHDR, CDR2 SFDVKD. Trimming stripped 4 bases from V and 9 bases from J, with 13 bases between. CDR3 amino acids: CATSDYPGRTQYF. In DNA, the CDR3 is TGTGCCACCAGTGACTACCCAGGGAGGACGCAGTATTTT.

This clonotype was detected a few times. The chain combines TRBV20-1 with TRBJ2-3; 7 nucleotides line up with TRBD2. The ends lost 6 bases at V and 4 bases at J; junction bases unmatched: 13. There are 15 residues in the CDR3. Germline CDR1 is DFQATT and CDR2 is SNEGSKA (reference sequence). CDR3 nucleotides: TGCAGTGCGCAGCGGGGCCCTCCGGGCGCAGATACGCAGTATTTT. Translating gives CSAQRGPPGADTQYF.

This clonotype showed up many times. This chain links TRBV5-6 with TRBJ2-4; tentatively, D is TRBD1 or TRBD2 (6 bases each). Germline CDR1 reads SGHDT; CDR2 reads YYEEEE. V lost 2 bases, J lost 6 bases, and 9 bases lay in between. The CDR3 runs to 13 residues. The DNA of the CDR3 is TGTGCCAGCAGCTTTAAGGGGGGAAACATTCAGTACTTC. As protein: CASSFKGGNIQYF.

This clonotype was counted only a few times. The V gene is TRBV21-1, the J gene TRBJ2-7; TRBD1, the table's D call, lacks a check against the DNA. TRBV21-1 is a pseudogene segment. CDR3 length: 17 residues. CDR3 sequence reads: CASSKANHSPQTYEQYV. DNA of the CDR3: TGTGCCAGCAGCAAGGCAAATCACTCGCCCCAAACCTACGAGCAGTACGTC.

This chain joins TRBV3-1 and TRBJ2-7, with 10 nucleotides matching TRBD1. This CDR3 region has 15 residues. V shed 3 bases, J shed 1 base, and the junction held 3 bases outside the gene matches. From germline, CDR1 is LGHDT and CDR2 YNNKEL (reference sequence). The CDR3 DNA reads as TGTGCCAGCAGCCACGGACAGGGGGGGTCCTACGAGCAGTACTTC. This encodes CASSHGQGGSYEQYF.

The CDR3 region is CASFPGRSGNTIYF. As DNA, the CDR3 is TGTGCCAGCTTTCCTGGAAGGTCTGGAAACACCATATATTTT. This chain uses TRBV2 with TRBJ1-3; D unclear. The germline V and J ends were trimmed by 8 bases and 1 base, with 12 bases remaining between them. This CDR3 region has 14 residues. From germline, CDR1 is SNHLY and CDR2 FYNNEI.

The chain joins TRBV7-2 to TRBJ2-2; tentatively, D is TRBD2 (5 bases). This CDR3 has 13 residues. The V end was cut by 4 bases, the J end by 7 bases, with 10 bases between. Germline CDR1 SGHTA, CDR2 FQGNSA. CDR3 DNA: TGTGCCAGCAGCTACCGACTAAGCGGGGAGCTGTTTTTT. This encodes CASSYRLSGELFF.

In DNA form, the CDR3 reads TGTGCCAGCAGCCAAAGCAGGGGGCTTGGAAACACCATATATTTT. It encodes CASSQSRGLGNTIYF. V is TRBV14 and J is TRBJ1-3; 8 bases fit TRBD1. Germline CDR1 is SGHDN and CDR2 is FVKESK. V gave up 2 bases and J gave up 3 bases; unmatched junction bases: 3. CDR3 length: 15 amino acids.

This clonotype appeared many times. This CDR3 is CASSLDRAVETQYF. DNA for the CDR3: TGCGCCAGCAGCTTGGACAGGGCGGTAGAGACCCAGTACTTC. The V call is TRBV5-1, the J call TRBJ2-5; TRBD1 is a possible D gene (6 bases). Trimming pared 0 bases from V and 4 bases from J, leaving 10 bases between. The CDR3 sequence is 14 residues long. In germline, CDR1 is SGHRS, CDR2 YFSETQ.

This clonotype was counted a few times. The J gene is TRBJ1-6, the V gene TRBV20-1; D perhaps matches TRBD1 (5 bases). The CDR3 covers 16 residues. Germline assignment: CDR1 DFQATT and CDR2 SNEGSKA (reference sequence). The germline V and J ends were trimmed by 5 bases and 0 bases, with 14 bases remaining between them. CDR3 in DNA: TGCAGTGCTGGGGACCCCGGCAGCTCCTATAATTCACCCCTCCACTTT. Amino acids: CSAGDPGSSYNSPLHF.

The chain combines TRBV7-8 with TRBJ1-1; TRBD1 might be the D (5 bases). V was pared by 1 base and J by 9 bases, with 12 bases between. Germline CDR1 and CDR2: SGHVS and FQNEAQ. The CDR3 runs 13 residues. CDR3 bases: TGTGCCAGCAGCTTAGTAGGGGAGGGTAAAGCTTTCTTT. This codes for CASSLVGEGKAFF.